Presented here are 24 T cell receptor beta chains from one specimen sequenced in a study of T cells after yellow fever vaccination. MiXCR, run by TCRdb on the 5' RACE reads, gives a single entry per CDR3 protein. The sample includes under 90,000 distinct CDR3 sequences, approximately 7% seen only once; the top ten take about 40%. This sample comprised CD8+ T cells sorted from PBMCs, obtained about 41 days after the first yellow fever vaccination. The receptors derive from a man between 18 and 29 years old who received the YFV17D yellow fever vaccine.

This clonotype was observed at least ten times. CDR3 coding DNA: TGTGCCAGCAGCTCCCGGGACTGGGAAGAGACCCAGTACTTC. It is translated as CASSSRDWEETQYF. This chain uses TRBV5-8 with TRBJ2-5; D possibly corresponds to TRBD2 (6 bases). Trimming left V 3 bases short and J 3 bases short, with 12 bases between. The length of the CDR3 is 14 residues. In germline, CDR1 is SGHTS, CDR2 YDEGEE.

This clonotype has only a few counts. V gene TRBV27 combines with J gene TRBJ2-7; 9 bases map to TRBD1. Germline V gene lookup returns CDR1 MNHEY and CDR2 SMNVEV (reference sequence). The CDR3 length is 13 residues. The ends lost 3 bases at V and 6 bases at J; junction bases unmatched: 3. Here the CDR3 DNA reads TGTGCCAGCAGTTTCCGGGACAGGGCCGAGCAGTACTTC. It translates to CASSFRDRAEQYF.

As to this clonotype: A read error may explain this, as a much larger clone is one base away. This chain connects TRBV7-9 to TRBJ2-1, with 8 bases fitting TRBD1. CDR1 and CDR2 (germline): SEHNR, FQNEAQ (reference sequence). The CDR3 consists of 16 residues. The trim removed 5 bases at V and 0 bases at J, leaving 6 bases unmatched. The CDR3: CASSTDRGSSYNEQFF. The CDR3, as DNA: TGTGCCAGCAGCACCGACAGGGGAAGCTCCTACAATGAGCAGTTCTTC.

The J gene is TRBJ1-3, the V gene TRBV9; D is possibly TRBD1 (5 bases). Germline assignment: CDR1 SGDLS and CDR2 YYNGEE. The CDR3 is 18 residues long. V lost 1 base and J 2 bases, leaving 19 bases between the germline ends. The CDR3 loop is CASSVNGGADRAGNTIYF. CDR3 bases: TGTGCCAGCAGCGTAAATGGGGGTGCGGACCGGGCTGGAAACACCATATATTTT.

The chain has TRBV4-2 and TRBJ2-2; 10 bases align to TRBD2. Germline CDR1 reads LGHNA; CDR2 reads YNFKEQ. V lost 5 bases, J lost 1 base, and 13 bases stayed unmatched. This CDR3 has 19 residues. The DNA for the CDR3 is TGTGCCAGCAGCGTCACCGGCGGTAGCGGGGGGAAGAACACCGGGGAGCTGTTTTTT. Translated, it gives CASSVTGGSGGKNTGELFF.

This clonotype was observed a few times. This chain connects TRBV5-1 to TRBJ1-1, with a possible D match to TRBD1 (5 bases). There are 14 residues in the CDR3. Looked up from germline, CDR1 is SGHRS and CDR2 is YFSETQ. Trimming stripped 5 bases from V and 3 bases from J, with 14 bases between. CDR3 DNA sequence: TGCGCCAGCAGGATTCGGGGGATGGACACTGAAGCTTTCTTT. It codes for CASRIRGMDTEAFF.

This clonotype occurred a few times. The V and J genes are TRBV20-1 and TRBJ2-1; no clear D gene. Trimming removed 1 base from V and 2 bases from J, with 12 bases in between. This CDR3 is built from 15 residues. Germline V gene data show CDR1 as DFQATT and CDR2 as SNEGSKA (reference sequence). The CDR3 region has the DNA TGCAGTGCTAGAGGTAGGACCCAACCCTACAATGAGCAGTTCTTC. It is translated as CSARGRTQPYNEQFF.

This clonotype occurred a few times. The J gene is TRBJ1-5, the V gene TRBV12-3 or TRBV12-4, with D unresolved. The V and J ends lost 3 bases and 2 bases respectively, with 11 bases between them. CDR3 size: 15 residues. The CDR3 loop reads CASSFLGNGNQPQHF. DNA for the CDR3: TGTGCCAGCAGTTTCTTGGGTAACGGCAATCAGCCCCAGCATTTT.

This clonotype was picked up many times. The V call is TRBV15, the J call TRBJ2-7; maybe TRBD1 (6 bases). The V gene's germline CDR1 is LNHNV and CDR2 YYDKDF (reference sequence). The CDR3 covers 12 residues. Trimming left V 6 bases short and J 7 bases short, with 13 bases between. CDR3: CATRQGSAEQYF. The CDR3 bases are TGTGCCACCAGGCAGGGGTCGGCAGAGCAGTACTTC.

V and J are TRBV7-2 and TRBJ2-5; D uncertain. Per germline, CDR1 SGHTA and CDR2 FQGNSA. Between the trimmed V and J ends, which lost 1 base and 4 bases, there was a span of 10 bases. The CDR3 runs to 14 residues. CDR3 in DNA: TGTGCCAGCAGCTTAGAATCGTTACGAGAGACCCAGTACTTC. It yields the protein CASSLESLRETQYF.

This clonotype was recorded many times. This chain connects TRBV20-1 to TRBJ2-7; the D is unclear. V gave up 3 bases and J gave up 6 bases, with 18 bases separating them. The germline gives CDR1 DFQATT, CDR2 SNEGSKA (reference sequence). CDR3 length equals 14 residues. The DNA for the CDR3 is TGCAGTGCTAGTGGAGACACAGTGATTGGCGAGCAGTACGTC. Translation: CSASGDTVIGEQYV.

This clonotype has a count of ten or more. The rearrangement joins TRBV20-1 to TRBJ1-2, with 7 bases aligning to TRBD1. CDR1 is DFQATT and CDR2 is SNEGSKA in the germline V gene (reference sequence). This CDR3 is 11 amino acids long. V dropped 3 bases and J dropped 8; count of bases not matched to a gene: 3. The chain's CDR3 is CSASNRGGYTF. The CDR3 coding sequence is TGCAGTGCTAGTAACAGGGGAGGCTACACCTTC.

This clonotype was picked up many times. Relative to the germline gene, one junction end is altered; a read error may explain this. V usage is TRBV29-1 and J usage is TRBJ2-3, with D unresolved. This CDR3 has 9 residues. Germline V gene lookup returns CDR1 SQVTM and CDR2 ANQGSEA. CDR3 DNA: TGCAGTGTTGAGGATACGCAGTATTTT. It translates to CSVEDTQYF.

This clonotype was picked up many times. CDR3 protein: CASSLGGQGTSEQYF. The CDR3, as DNA: TGTGCCAGCAGTCTCGGGGGACAGGGGACCTCCGAGCAGTACTTC. V is TRBV12-3 or TRBV12-4 and J is TRBJ2-7; 10 nucleotides agree with TRBD1. V shed 5 bases and J 6 bases; nucleotides not matched to a gene: 10. This CDR3 has 15 amino acids.

CDR3 in amino acids: CSASGTSGMVTDTQYF. CDR3 DNA: TGCAGTGCTTCCGGGACTAGCGGGATGGTCACAGATACGCAGTATTTT. The J gene is TRBJ2-3, the V gene TRBV20-1, with 13 bases lining up with TRBD2. V lost 5 bases and J lost 2; bases outside the gene matches: 7. The CDR3 has 16 residues. Looked up from germline, CDR1 is DFQATT and CDR2 is SNEGSKA (reference sequence).

This clonotype was seen a handful of times. The J gene is TRBJ2-2, the V gene TRBV5-1; D gene ambiguous. Germline assignment: CDR1 SGHRS and CDR2 YFSETQ. This CDR3 region has 12 residues. V was cut by 7 bases and J by 6 bases, with 10 bases left in between. The CDR3 reads CASLQPSGELFF. The CDR3 DNA is TGCGCCAGCCTCCAACCGTCCGGGGAGCTGTTTTTT.

The rearrangement links TRBV4-1 to TRBJ2-7, with TRBD2 identical over 7 bases. J was trimmed by 2 bases and V by 0 bases; bases with no gene match: 10. CDR3 length: 17 amino acids. The germline CDR1 and CDR2 sequences are MGHRA and YSYEKL. The CDR3 protein is CASSQDRSGTSAYEQYF. CDR3 nucleotide sequence: TGCGCCAGCAGCCAAGATCGATCAGGCACTAGCGCCTACGAGCAGTACTTC.

V gene TRBV7-9 combines with J gene TRBJ2-7; D is ambiguous. Trimming left V 5 bases short and J 4 bases short, with 9 bases between. Germline V gene lookup returns CDR1 SEHNR and CDR2 FQNEAQ (reference sequence). The CDR3 sequence is 12 residues long. The CDR3 DNA reads as TGTGCCAGCAGCAGCGACGAATACGAGCAGTACTTC. It specifies CASSSDEYEQYF.

V usage is TRBV5-6 and J usage is TRBJ2-2, with 8 bases aligning to TRBD1. Germline CDR1 and CDR2: SGHDT and YYEEEE. V was clipped by 0 bases and J by 6 bases; unmatched bases: 4. This CDR3 spans 15 amino acids. As DNA, the CDR3 is TGTGCCAGCAGCTTGGACCAGGGGGCTGCCGGGGAGCTGTTTTTT. It translates to CASSLDQGAAGELFF.

There are many counts of this clonotype. The chain recombines TRBV7-8 with TRBJ2-2, with D unresolved. The V gene's germline CDR1 is SGHVS and CDR2 FQNEAQ. V lost 11 bases and J 0 bases, leaving 13 bases between the germline ends. This CDR3 region has 14 residues. The CDR3 DNA reads as TGTGCCTCCTGGGCCACCTCGAACACCGGGGAGCTGTTTTTT. This codes for CASWATSNTGELFF.

This clonotype has ten or more counts. V usage is TRBV4-2 and J usage is TRBJ1-4, with a tentative D call TRBD1 (6 bases). Germline CDR1 reads LGHNA; CDR2 reads YNFKEQ. V lost 1 base and J lost 4, with 16 bases in between. The CDR3 runs to 17 residues. The CDR3, as DNA: TGTGCCAGCAGCCAAGCAACCGGGGGCGCTGGTAATGAAAAACTGTTTTTT. This codes for CASSQATGGAGNEKLFF.

This clonotype showed up many times. The CDR3 region has the DNA TGCGCCAGCAGCCAAGGCCTAGCAGGCAATGAGCAGTTCTTC. Residues: CASSQGLAGNEQFF. This sequence joins TRBV4-1 and TRBJ2-1; possibly TRBD2 for D (5 bases). The CDR3 is 14 amino acids. CDR1 is MGHRA, CDR2 YSYEKL, per germline. V lost 1 base and J lost 6, with 10 bases in between.

This chain connects TRBV11-2 to TRBJ2-3, with D possibly TRBD2 on 6 matching bases. V was shortened by 1 base and J by 4 bases, with 12 bases between the two germline ends. CDR3 length: 15 amino acids. CDR1 is SGHAT, CDR2 FQNNGV, per germline. CDR3 nucleotides: TGTGCCAGCAGCTTAGGCTATACGGGGGCAGATACGCAGTATTTT. Residues: CASSLGYTGADTQYF.

This clonotype was observed at least ten times. V is TRBV6-5 and J is TRBJ1-6, with D unresolved. CDR1 is MNHEY, CDR2 SVGAGI, per germline. This CDR3 spans 14 amino acids. V gave up 2 bases and J gave up 10 bases, with 12 bases separating them. CDR3 bases: TGTGCCAGCAGTTACCGAGGACCTGTGTCACCCCTCCACTTT. This gives the protein CASSYRGPVSPLHF.